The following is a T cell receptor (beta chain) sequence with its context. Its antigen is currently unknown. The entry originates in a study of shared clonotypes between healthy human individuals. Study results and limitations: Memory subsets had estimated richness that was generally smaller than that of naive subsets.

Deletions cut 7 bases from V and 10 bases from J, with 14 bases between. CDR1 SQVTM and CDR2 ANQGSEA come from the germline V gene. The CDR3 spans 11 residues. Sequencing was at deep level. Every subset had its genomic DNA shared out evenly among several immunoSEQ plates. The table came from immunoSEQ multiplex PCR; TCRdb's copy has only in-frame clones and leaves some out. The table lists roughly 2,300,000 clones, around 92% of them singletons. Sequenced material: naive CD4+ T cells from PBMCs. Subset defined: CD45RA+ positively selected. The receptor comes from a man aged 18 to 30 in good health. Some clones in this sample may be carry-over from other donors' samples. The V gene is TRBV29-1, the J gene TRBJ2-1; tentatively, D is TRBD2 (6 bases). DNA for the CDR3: TGCAGCGGGGGAGCCGGACTAGAGCAGTTCTTC. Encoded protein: CSGGAGLEQFF.